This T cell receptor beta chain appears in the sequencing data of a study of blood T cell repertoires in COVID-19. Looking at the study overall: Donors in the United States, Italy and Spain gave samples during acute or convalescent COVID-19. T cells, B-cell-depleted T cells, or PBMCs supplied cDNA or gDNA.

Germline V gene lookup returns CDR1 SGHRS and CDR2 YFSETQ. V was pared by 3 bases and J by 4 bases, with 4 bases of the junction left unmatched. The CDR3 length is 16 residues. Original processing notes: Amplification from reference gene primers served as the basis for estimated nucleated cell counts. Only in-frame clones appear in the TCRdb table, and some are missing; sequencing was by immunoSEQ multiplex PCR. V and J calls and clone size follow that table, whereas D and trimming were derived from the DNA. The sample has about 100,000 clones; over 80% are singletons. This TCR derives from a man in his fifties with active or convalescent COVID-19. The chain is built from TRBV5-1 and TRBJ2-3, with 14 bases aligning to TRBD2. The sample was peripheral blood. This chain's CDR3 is CASSSGLAGGADTQYF. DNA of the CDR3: TGCGCCAGCAGCTCCGGACTAGCGGGAGGTGCAGATACGCAGTATTTT.